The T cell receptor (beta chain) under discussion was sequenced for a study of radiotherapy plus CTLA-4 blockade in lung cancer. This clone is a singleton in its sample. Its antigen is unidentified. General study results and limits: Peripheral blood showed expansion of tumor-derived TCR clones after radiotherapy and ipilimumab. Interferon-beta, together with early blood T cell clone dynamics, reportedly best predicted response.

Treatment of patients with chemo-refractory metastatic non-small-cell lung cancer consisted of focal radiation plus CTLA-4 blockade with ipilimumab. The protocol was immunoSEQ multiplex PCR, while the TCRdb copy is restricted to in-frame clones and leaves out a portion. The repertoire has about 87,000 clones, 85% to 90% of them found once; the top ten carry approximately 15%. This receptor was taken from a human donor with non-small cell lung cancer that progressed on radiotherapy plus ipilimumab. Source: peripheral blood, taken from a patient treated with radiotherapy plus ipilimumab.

The CDR3 DNA reads TGTGCCAGCAGCTTGCGAGGGGGGAACACTGAAGCTTTCTTT. The encoded protein is CASSLRGGNTEAFF. The chain couples TRBV5-4 to TRBJ1-1; D may be TRBD1 (6 bases). Trimming shortened V by 1 base and J by 1 base, and 8 bases separated the two germline ends. From germline, CDR1 is SGHNT and CDR2 YYREEE (reference sequence). The CDR3 runs 14 residues.